Reported below is one T cell receptor beta chain. Its antigen is not known. This specimen comes from a study of monozygotic twins with inflammatory bowel disease. Notes on the study in general: Differences in immunosuppressive treatment may have been a source of added variability in patient repertoires.

Both TCRalpha and TCRbeta cDNA were subjected to two nested PCRs lasting about 15 and 9 cycles. TCRdb re-called the 5' RACE reads and shows each CDR3 protein once, DNA omitted. This sample contains about 160,000 distinct CDR3 sequences. The CDR3 sequence is 15 residues long. Germline values: CDR1 ENHRY, CDR2 SYGVKD. Sequencing was done on a sample of blood. The sequence was obtained from a human donor with ulcerative colitis or Crohn's disease, or a healthy co-twin of an affected twin (not recorded which). V gene TRBV10-3 combines with J gene TRBJ2-3; without DNA, the TCRdb call of TRBD2 cannot be checked. This CDR3 reads CAISEAPSNTDTQYF.